The rows below give T cell receptor beta chains drawn from one sample of a study of CD8 T cells in Susac syndrome. A single record per CDR3 protein comes from TCRdb applying MiXCR to the immunoSEQ multiplex PCR reads. The table lists a few hundred thousand distinct CDR3 sequences, approximately 85% of them singletons. Sequenced sample: CD8+ T cells from PBMCs. The source is a human donor with multiple sclerosis. Each CDR3 is given with its conserved first and last residue. A D gene is named only where the DNA matches it firmly. Only part of the rows carry a size: once, few, many, or a class if the clone is expanded.

TRBJ2-7	TRBD1	-	TRBV27	CASSFTGQGAYSYEQYF	TGTGCCAGCAGTTTCACAGGACAGGGGGCTTACTCCTACGAGCAGTACTTC
TRBJ2-7	-	-	TRBV11-2	CASAVSSYEQYF	TGTGCCAGCGCGGTAAGCTCCTACGAGCAGTACTTC
TRBJ2-1	-	-	TRBV4-2	CASSPLKGPNEQFF	TGTGCCAGCAGCCCCCTTAAGGGCCCTAATGAGCAGTTCTTC
TRBJ1-2	-	few	TRBV6-6	CASSYDDYGYTF	TGTGCCAGCAGTTACGACGACTATGGCTACACCTTC
TRBJ2-5	-	-	TRBV20-1	CGARDLEVPYPETQYF	TGCGGTGCTAGAGATCTTGAGGTCCCTTACCCCGAGACCCAGTACTTC
TRBJ2-7	-	-	TRBV2	CASSPEWQTYEQYF	TGTGCCAGCAGTCCGGAGTGGCAGACCTACGAGCAGTACTTC
TRBJ2-5	-	few	TRBV12-3/TRBV12-4	CASSGRTRGQGETQYF	TGTGCCAGCAGTGGGCGGACCAGGGGACAAGGAGAGACCCAGTACTTC
TRBJ2-2	-	-	TRBV27	CASSSIPAAGELFF	TGTGCCAGCAGTTCGATCCCAGCGGCCGGGGAGCTGTTTTTT
TRBJ2-3	TRBD2	-	TRBV20-1	CSASSGIVGRTDTQYF	TGCAGTGCATCATCAGGGATAGTCGGGAGGACAGATACGCAGTATTTT
TRBJ2-7	TRBD1	few	TRBV29-1	CSVEASDRGYEQYF	TGCAGCGTTGAGGCGTCGGACAGGGGCTACGAGCAGTACTTC
TRBJ1-2	TRBD1	-	TRBV28	CASSFAGGNGYTF	TGTGCCAGCAGTTTCGCAGGGGGCAATGGCTACACCTTC
TRBJ1-2	-	once	TRBV29-1	CSVADDNNYGYTF	TGCAGCGTAGCTGACGACAATAACTATGGCTACACCTTC
TRBJ2-3	-	-	TRBV27	CASSYVTGVKDTQYF	TGTGCCAGCAGTTATGTGACAGGAGTCAAGGATACGCAGTATTTT
TRBJ2-3	TRBD2	-	TRBV24-1	CATSDSWESGRGADTQYF	TGTGCCACCAGTGATTCCTGGGAGAGCGGGAGGGGAGCAGATACGCAGTATTTT
TRBJ2-7	-	-	TRBV7-9	CASEATYEQYF	TGTGCCTCCGAGGCGACCTACGAGCAGTACTTC
TRBJ1-2	-	-	TRBV4-1	CASSHGRGYTF	TGCGCCAGCAGCCATGGCCGGGGCTACACCTTC
TRBJ2-7	TRBD1	-	TRBV27	CASSLSWGQAYEQYF	TGTGCCAGCAGTTTATCGTGGGGACAGGCCTACGAGCAGTACTTC
TRBJ1-4	-	-	TRBV4-2	CASSQSTGLDNEKLFF	TGTGCCAGCAGCCAATCCACTGGGCTGGATAATGAAAAACTGTTTTTT
TRBJ2-7	-	-	TRBV7-8	CASIMVVGSEQYF	TGTGCCAGCATTATGGTGGTGGGGAGCGAGCAGTACTTC
TRBJ2-3	-	-	TRBV28	CASRQPKWRDTQYF	TGTGCCAGCAGACAGCCTAAGTGGCGAGATACGCAGTATTTT
TRBJ2-1	-	-	TRBV5-1	CASSLDQFSYNEQFF	TGCGCCAGCAGCTTGGACCAGTTTTCCTACAATGAGCAGTTCTTC
TRBJ1-6	-	-	TRBV2	CASSELYSPLHF	TGTGCCAGCAGTGAACTTTATTCACCCCTCCACTTT
TRBJ2-3	TRBD2	-	TRBV6-5	CASRPGLAVDTQYF	TGTGCCAGCAGACCGGGACTAGCGGTAGATACGCAGTATTTT
TRBJ1-1	-	-	TRBV5-4	CASTQFDSLNTEAFF	TGTGCCAGCACTCAATTTGACAGTTTGAACACTGAAGCTTTCTTT
TRBJ2-2	TRBD2	-	TRBV4-1	CASSQDQLAGALSPGELFF	TGCGCCAGCAGCCAAGATCAACTAGCGGGGGCCCTGTCGCCTGGGGAGCTGTTTTTT
TRBJ2-5	-	-	TRBV11-2	CASSLDPPSSGETQYF	TGTGCCAGCAGCTTAGATCCCCCTTCTTCAGGAGAGACCCAGTACTTC
TRBJ2-1	TRBD2	-	TRBV7-9	CASSLVREGPYNEQFF	TGTGCCAGCAGCTTAGTACGGGAGGGCCCCTACAATGAGCAGTTCTTC
TRBJ2-3	-	-	TRBV6-2/TRBV6-3	CASSYQETDTQYF	TGTGCCAGCAGTTATCAGGAGACAGATACGCAGTATTTT